Listed below are T cell receptor beta chains from one sample, sequenced in a study of OX40 agonist ivuxolimab in advanced cancers. The assay was immunoSEQ multiplex PCR, and TCRdb's table has in-frame clones only and misses some. Of about 78,000 clones detected, about 90% appear once; the ten largest clones hold 2.5% to 3.5%. This specimen consisted of CD4+ or CD8+ T cells sorted from blood, obtained in a trial of the OX40 agonist ivuxolimab. The receptors here all came from an adult with an advanced solid tumor such as melanoma, head and neck, liver or kidney cancer. Both conserved end residues are trimmed from each CDR3. Only part of the rows carry a size: once, few, many, or a class if the clone is expanded.

CDR3 length,V gene,clone size,CDR3 protein
13,TRBV6-6,.,ASSFQGSYNSPLH
12,TRBV7-2,.,ASISGGSSYEQY
15,TRBV11-3,.,ASSSPTSGGSTGELF
11,TRBV6-1,once,ASSEAANQPQH
13,TRBV5-1,.,ASSLNAGENTEAF
14,TRBV12-5,.,ASGRLLAGAHHEQF
15,TRBV5-1,.,ASSLGTGGYYNSPLH
14,TRBV4-1,.,ASSQGRGQGRTEAF
12,TRBV4-2,.,ASSRGLAYNEQF
12,TRBV12-5,.,ASGLSRATDTQY
13,TRBV28,.,ASRPPRSSYNEQF
12,TRBV11-2,.,ASSFSGVKGGYT
10,TRBV11-3,.,ASSSRDSEAF
12,TRBV5-1,.,ASSPGQPNYGYT
14,TRBV9,once,ASSMAPLRSGNTIY
11,TRBV29-1,.,SVEETVYNEQF
12,TRBV5-4,.,ASSFERGNTEAF
11,TRBV6-6,.,ASSPSRHQPQH
11,TRBV7-2,.,ASHQSVNTEAF
11,TRBV6-6,.,ASREPGADTQY
14,TRBV30,once,AWGSPGGPSGNTIY
12,TRBV5-8,.,ASSLGQAEETQY
12,TRBV6-5,.,ASSYSNFYNEQF
11,TRBV6-5,.,ASSWGYPYEQY
12,TRBV30,once,AWSSDRGYTEAF
15,TRBV13,once,ASSLGRGPTNTGELF
12,TRBV28,.,ASSRGLSSYEQY
12,TRBV30,.,AWSGQGQGYGYT
14,TRBV5-8,.,ASSPGRLAGGVEQY